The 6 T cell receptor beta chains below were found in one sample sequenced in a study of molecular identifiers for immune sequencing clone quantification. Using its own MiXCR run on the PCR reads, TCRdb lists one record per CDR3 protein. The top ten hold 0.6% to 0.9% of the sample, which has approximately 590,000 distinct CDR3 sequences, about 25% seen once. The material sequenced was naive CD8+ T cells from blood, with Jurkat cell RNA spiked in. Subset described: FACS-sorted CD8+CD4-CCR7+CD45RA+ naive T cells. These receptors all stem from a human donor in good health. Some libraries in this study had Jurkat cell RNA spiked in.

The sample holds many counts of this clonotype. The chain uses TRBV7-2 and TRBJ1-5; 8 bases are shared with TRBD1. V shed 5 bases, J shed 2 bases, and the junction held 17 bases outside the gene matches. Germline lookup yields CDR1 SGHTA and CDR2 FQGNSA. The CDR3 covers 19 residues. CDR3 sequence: CASSPNPLQGARGNQPQHF. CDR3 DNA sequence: TGTGCCAGCAGCCCAAACCCGCTTCAGGGGGCTCGAGGCAATCAGCCCCAGCATTTT. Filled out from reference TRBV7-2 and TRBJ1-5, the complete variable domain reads GAGVSQSPSNKVTEKGKDVELRCDPISGHTALYWYRQSLGQGLEFLIYFQGNSAPDKSGLPSDRFSAERTGGSVSTLTIQRTQQEDSAVYLCASSPNPLQGARGNQPQHFGDGTRLSIL.

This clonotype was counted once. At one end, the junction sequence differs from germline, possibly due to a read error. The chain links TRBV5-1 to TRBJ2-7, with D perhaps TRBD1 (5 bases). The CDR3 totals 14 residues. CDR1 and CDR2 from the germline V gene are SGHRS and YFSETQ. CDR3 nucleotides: TGCGCCAGCAGCTTGGCAGGACAAACCTACGGGCAGTACTTC. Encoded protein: CASSLAGQTYGQYF.

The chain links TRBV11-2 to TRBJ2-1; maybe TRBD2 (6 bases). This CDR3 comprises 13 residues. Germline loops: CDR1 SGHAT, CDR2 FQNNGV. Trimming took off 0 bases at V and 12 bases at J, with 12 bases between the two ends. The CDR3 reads CASSLDLRDWQFF. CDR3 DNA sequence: TGTGCCAGCAGCTTAGACCTGCGGGACTGGCAGTTCTTC. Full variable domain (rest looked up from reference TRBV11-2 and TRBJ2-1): EAGVAQSPRYKIIEKRQSVAFWCNPISGHATLYWYQQILGQGPKLLIQFQNNGVVDDSQLPKDRFSAERLKGVDSTLKIQPAKLEDSAVYLCASSLDLRDWQFFGPGTRLTVL.

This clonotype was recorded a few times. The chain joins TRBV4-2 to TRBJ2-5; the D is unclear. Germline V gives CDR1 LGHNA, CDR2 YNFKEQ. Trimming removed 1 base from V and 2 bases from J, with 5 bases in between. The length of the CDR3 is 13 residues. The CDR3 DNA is TGTGCCAGCAGCCAAGTAACACAAGAGACCCAGTACTTC. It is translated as CASSQVTQETQYF.

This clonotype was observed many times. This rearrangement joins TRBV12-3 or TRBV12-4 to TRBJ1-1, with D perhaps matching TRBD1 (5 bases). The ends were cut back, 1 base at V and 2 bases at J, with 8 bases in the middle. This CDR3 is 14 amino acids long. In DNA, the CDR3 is TGTGCCAGCAGTTTAGTGGGGGATAACACTGAAGCTTTCTTT. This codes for CASSLVGDNTEAFF.

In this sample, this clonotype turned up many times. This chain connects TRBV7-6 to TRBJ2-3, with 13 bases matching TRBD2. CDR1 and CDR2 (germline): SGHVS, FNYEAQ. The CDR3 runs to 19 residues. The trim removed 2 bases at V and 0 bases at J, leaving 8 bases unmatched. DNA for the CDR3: TGTGCCAGCAGCTTATTGAGGACTAGCGGGGGCCCAAGCACAGATACGCAGTATTTT. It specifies CASSLLRTSGGPSTDTQYF. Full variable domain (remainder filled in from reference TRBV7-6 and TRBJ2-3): GAGVSQSPRYKVTKRGQDVALRCDPISGHVSLYWYRQALGQGPEFLTYFNYEAQQDKSGLPNDRFSAERPEGSISTLTIQRTEQRDSAMYRCASSLLRTSGGPSTDTQYFGPGTRLTVL.